Shown below are 15 T cell receptor beta chains from a single sample sequenced in a study of T cell repertoires in aging, cancer and after chemotherapy. TCR beta rearrangements were amplified from peripheral blood genomic DNA. Multiplex touch-down PCR with TRB-A/B primers amplified rearranged V-D-J TRB sequences. One entry per CDR3 protein, called by TCRdb with MiXCR from the multiplex PCR reads. Among roughly 4,500 distinct CDR3 sequences listed, around 21% were seen once. Sequenced: blood. The receptor source for this set is a human donor with a blood cancer.

The chain couples TRBV11-1 to TRBJ2-1; D is perhaps TRBD2 (5 bases). V gave up 6 bases and J gave up 6 bases, with 12 bases separating them. Germline V gene data show CDR1 as SGHAT and CDR2 as FQDESV (reference sequence). The CDR3 covers 13 residues. The CDR3 DNA follows: TGTGCCAGCAGTGACGGGATTACCAATGAGCAGTTCTTC. Its translation: CASSDGITNEQFF.

To note about this clonotype: A clone one base away is much larger, so this may be a read error. V gene TRBV19 combines with J gene TRBJ1-5; D is possibly TRBD1 (5 bases). This CDR3 region has 14 residues. Germline values: CDR1 LNHDA, CDR2 SQIVND (reference sequence). The CDR3 protein is CASSPSHGGQPRHF. The CDR3 DNA reads as TGTGCCAGTAGTCCTTCCCATGGGGGTCAGCCCCGGCATTTT.

This clonotype is medium-sized. The chain recombines TRBV30 with TRBJ1-1; 7 nucleotides match TRBD1. The CDR3 length is 12 residues. The V segment lost 2 bases and the J segment 10 bases; nucleotides outside the gene matches: 7. From germline, CDR1 is GTSNPN and CDR2 SVGIG (reference sequence). Here the CDR3 reads CAWSSLRDRAFF. The CDR3 coding sequence is TGTGCCTGGAGTTCACTCCGGGACAGAGCTTTCTTT.

V gene TRBV7-2 combines with J gene TRBJ1-1, with D possibly TRBD1 on 5 matching bases. Germline CDR1 reads SGHTA; CDR2 reads FQGNSA. With 0 bases removed from V and 8 bases from J, the gap between germline ends came to 16 bases. CDR3 length: 15 amino acids. Here the CDR3 reads CASSLAFGIQAEAFF. CDR3 coding DNA: TGTGCCAGCAGCTTAGCCTTTGGCATACAGGCCGAAGCTTTCTTT.

This clonotype was seen a few times. The junction differs from germline at one of its ends, possibly a read error. This chain links TRBV7-6 with TRBJ1-1; D may be TRBD1 (5 bases). The CDR3 spans 15 residues. Germline V gene data show CDR1 as SGHVS and CDR2 as FNYEAQ. The CDR3 DNA reads as TGCGCCAGCAGCTTTGCTATAGGGGTGAACACTGAAGCTTTCTTT. Amino acids: CASSFAIGVNTEAFF.

This clonotype is categorized as medium-sized. The chain uses TRBV30 and TRBJ1-5, with D possibly being TRBD1 (6 bases). The CDR3 length is 16 residues. Germline V gene sequence: CDR1 GTSNPN, CDR2 SVGIG (reference sequence). V lost 0 bases and J 4 bases, leaving 16 bases between the germline ends. The chain's CDR3 is CAWSVNQGQLNQPQHF. CDR3 sequence (DNA): TGTGCCTGGAGTGTAAACCAGGGACAATTGAATCAGCCCCAGCATTTT.

J is TRBJ1-1 and V is TRBV12-3 or TRBV12-4; the D gene is possibly TRBD1 (6 bases). Trimming shortened V by 6 bases and J by 5 bases, and 22 bases separated the two germline ends. The CDR3 totals 16 residues. CDR3 in DNA: TGTGCCAGCAGGGCAGAAGGGGGAGGGGGGAGGACTGAAGCTTTCTTT. Translated, it gives CASRAEGGGGRTEAFF.

This clonotype is medium-sized (0.01 to 0.1%). The V gene is TRBV18, the J gene TRBJ2-5; D gene ambiguous. Looked up from germline, CDR1 is KGHSH and CDR2 is LQKENI. The ends were cut back, 0 bases at V and 0 bases at J, with 8 bases in the middle. This CDR3 is 15 amino acids long. The DNA for the CDR3 is TGTGCCAGCTCACCACCGATCAGCAACCAAGAGACCCAGTACTTC. Translating it yields CASSPPISNQETQYF.

This sequence joins TRBV6-4 and TRBJ1-5; no definite D call. Between the trimmed V and J ends, which lost 5 bases and 2 bases, there was a span of 7 bases. The CDR3 length is 13 residues. Looked up from germline, CDR1 is MRHNA and CDR2 is SNTAGT. The CDR3 here is CASSLDGNQPQHF. In DNA form, the CDR3 reads TGTGCCAGCAGTCTGGACGGCAATCAGCCCCAGCATTTT.

This clonotype is medium-sized within its sample. V usage is TRBV6-5 and J usage is TRBJ2-1; D is perhaps TRBD1 (5 bases). This CDR3 has 13 residues. Germline loops: CDR1 MNHEY, CDR2 SVGAGI. Trimming took off 7 bases at V and 9 bases at J, with 16 bases between the two ends. CDR3 sequence: CASKEGVPGEQFF. The CDR3 region has the DNA TGTGCCAGCAAGGAAGGGGTTCCGGGTGAGCAGTTCTTC.

This clonotype is medium-sized (0.01 to 0.1%) in the sample. The rearrangement uses TRBV6-5 and TRBJ2-2; 12 bases align to TRBD2. The CDR3 totals 16 residues. Germline loops: CDR1 MNHEY, CDR2 SVGAGI. V shed 5 bases and J 3 bases; nucleotides not matched to a gene: 4. CDR3 region: CASSLGLAGYTGELFF. CDR3 DNA: TGTGCCAGCAGTCTTGGACTAGCGGGGTACACCGGGGAGCTGTTTTTT.

Within the sample, this clonotype is medium-sized. This chain connects TRBV6-6 to TRBJ2-1; no firm D call. Per the germline V gene, CDR1 is MNHNY and CDR2 is SVGAGI (reference sequence). V was cut by 5 bases and J by 12 bases, with 14 bases left in between. This CDR3 region has 12 residues. In nucleotides, the CDR3 is TGTGCCAGCAGTGCCCCCGGATCGGGGCAGTTCTTC. It translates to CASSAPGSGQFF.

By share, this clonotype ranks as medium-sized. The CDR3 here is CASSFKGRGEQYF. The CDR3, as DNA: TGTGCCAGCAGCTTCAAGGGTCGAGGGGAGCAGTACTTC. This rearrangement joins TRBV5-6 to TRBJ2-7, with D maybe TRBD2 (5 bases). The germline CDR1 and CDR2 sequences are SGHDT and YYEEEE. Trimming stripped 2 bases from V and 7 bases from J, with 13 bases between. This CDR3 comprises 13 residues.

By sample fraction, this clonotype is medium-sized (0.01 to 0.1%). V and J are TRBV30 and TRBJ1-6; D perhaps matches TRBD1 (5 bases). CDR1 and CDR2 (germline): GTSNPN, SVGIG (reference sequence). This CDR3 is 13 amino acids long. The germline V and J ends were trimmed by 5 bases and 9 bases, with 14 bases remaining between them. CDR3 coding DNA: TGTGCCTGGGGGGAACCACAGGCTTCACCCCTCCACTTT. Translated: CAWGEPQASPLHF.

In its sample, this clonotype is large. The chain has TRBV27 and TRBJ2-1; D may correspond to TRBD1 or TRBD2 (6 bases each). Germline V gives CDR1 MNHEY, CDR2 SMNVEV (reference sequence). This CDR3 has 14 residues. V shed 8 bases and J shed 5 bases, with 16 bases lying between them. The CDR3 loop reads CASHTSGANNEQFF. CDR3 nucleotides: TGTGCCAGCCACACCTCGGGGGCGAACAATGAGCAGTTCTTC.